This TCR beta chain stems from a study of blood T cell repertoires in COVID-19. Study details: The United States, Italy and Spain provided the acute and convalescent COVID-19 samples. Sample material is recorded as cDNA or gDNA derived from T cells, B-cell-depleted T cells, or PBMCs.

How the authors handled the data: Nucleated cell counts were estimated from reference gene primer amplification. TCRdb's copy holds only in-frame clones and misses some; the assay was immunoSEQ multiplex PCR. D and trimming come from the DNA, and the V and J calls and clone size come from that table. The sample gives about 190,000 clones, around 84% of which show up once; 14% is in the top ten. V was clipped by 10 bases and J by 9 bases; unmatched bases: 10. Germline-derived CDR1 and CDR2 are SNHLY and FYNNEI. CDR3 length: 14 residues. The origin of this receptor is a man aged 30 to 45 with active or convalescent COVID-19. The chain uses TRBV2 and TRBJ2-1; 12 bases fit TRBD2. Sequencing was carried out using peripheral blood. The CDR3 DNA follows: TGTGCCAACGATCGACTAGCGGGAGTCAGTGAGCAGTTCTTC. Protein product: CANDRLAGVSEQFF. The entire variable domain, with the rest obtained from reference TRBV2 and TRBJ2-1, is as follows: EPEVTQTPSHQVTQMGQEVILRCVPISNHLYFYWYRQILGQKVEFLVSFYNNEISEKSEIFDDQFSVERPDGSNFTLKIRSTKLEDSAMYFCANDRLAGVSEQFFGPGTRLTVL.